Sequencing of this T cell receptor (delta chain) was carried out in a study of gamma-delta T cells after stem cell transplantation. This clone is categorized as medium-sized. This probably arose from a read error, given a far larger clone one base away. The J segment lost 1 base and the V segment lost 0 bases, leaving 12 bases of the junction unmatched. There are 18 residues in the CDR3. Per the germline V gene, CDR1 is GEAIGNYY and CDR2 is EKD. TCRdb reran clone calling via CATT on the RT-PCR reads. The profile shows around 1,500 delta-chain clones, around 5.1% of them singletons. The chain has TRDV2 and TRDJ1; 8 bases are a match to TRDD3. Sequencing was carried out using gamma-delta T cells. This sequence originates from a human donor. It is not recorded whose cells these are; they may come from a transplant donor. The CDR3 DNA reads TGTGCCTGTGACACCGTGCCTGGGGGACCCACGATCACCGATAAACTCATCTTT. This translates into CACDTVPGGPTITDKLIF.